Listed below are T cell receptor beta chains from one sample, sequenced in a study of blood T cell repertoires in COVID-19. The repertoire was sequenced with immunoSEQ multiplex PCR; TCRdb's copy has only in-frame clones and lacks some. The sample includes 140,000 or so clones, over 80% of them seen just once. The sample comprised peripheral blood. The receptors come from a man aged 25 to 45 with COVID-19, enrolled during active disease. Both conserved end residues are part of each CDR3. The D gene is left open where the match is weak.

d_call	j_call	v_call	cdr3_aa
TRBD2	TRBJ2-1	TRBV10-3	CAISDVAGGFDEQFF
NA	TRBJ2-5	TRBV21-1	CASSKGGVAYQETQYF
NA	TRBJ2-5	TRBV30	CARSTSSETQYF
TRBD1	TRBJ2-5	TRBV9	CASSVVGQEEETQYF
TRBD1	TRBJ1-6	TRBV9	CASSASPAGGIRNSPLHF
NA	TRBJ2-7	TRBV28	CASSLLLRTYEQYF
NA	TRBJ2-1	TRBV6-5	CATLRALNEQFF
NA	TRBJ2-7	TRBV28	CASRGQQDRYEQYF
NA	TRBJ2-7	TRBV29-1	CSAETAYEQYF
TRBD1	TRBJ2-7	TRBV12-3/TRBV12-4	CASSVGQGEQYF
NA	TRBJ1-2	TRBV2	CASSEASGRAGYTF
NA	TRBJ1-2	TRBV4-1	CASSQLAISRGYTF